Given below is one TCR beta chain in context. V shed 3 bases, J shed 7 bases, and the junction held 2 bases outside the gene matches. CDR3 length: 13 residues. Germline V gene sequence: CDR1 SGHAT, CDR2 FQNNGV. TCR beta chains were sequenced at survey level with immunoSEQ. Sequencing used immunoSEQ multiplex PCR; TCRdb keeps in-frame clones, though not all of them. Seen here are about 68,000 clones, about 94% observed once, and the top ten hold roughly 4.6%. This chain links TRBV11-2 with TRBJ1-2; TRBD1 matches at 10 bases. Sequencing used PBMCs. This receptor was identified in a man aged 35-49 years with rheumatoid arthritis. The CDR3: CASSFDRGPGYTF. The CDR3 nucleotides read TGTGCCAGCAGCTTTGACAGGGGGCCTGGCTACACCTTC.